These T cell receptor beta chains were read from a single sample in a study of blood T cell repertoires in COVID-19. TCRdb keeps only in-frame clones here, not all; method: immunoSEQ multiplex PCR. This table holds 95,000 to 130,000 clones, about 80% found once. The specimen was peripheral blood. The receptors come from a man between 70 and 80 years old with active or convalescent COVID-19. The conserved cysteine and the conserved F or W are not part of the CDR3 here. Each record gives: D gene, V gene, CDR3 length, CDR3 protein. A D gene is named only where the DNA matches it firmly.

D: .
V: TRBV9
length: 11
CDR3: ASSPTASSEAF

D: .
V: TRBV5-1
length: 11
CDR3: ASRTTATDTQY

D: .
V: TRBV6-5
length: 13
CDR3: ASSPSGVYNSPLH

D: .
V: TRBV9
length: 13
CDR3: ASSVGGRVGTEAF

D: .
V: TRBV19
length: 11
CDR3: ASSIGFSYGYT

D: TRBD2
V: TRBV7-2
length: 14
CDR3: ASSLVETSGGIEQF

D: .
V: TRBV5-6
length: 11
CDR3: ASSLVGAGEQY

D: .
V: TRBV29-1
length: 10
CDR3: SVLGGGTEAF

D: .
V: TRBV5-6
length: 15
CDR3: ASSQILGGRIPGELF

D: .
V: TRBV2
length: 12
CDR3: ASSEAWRNYGYT

D: .
V: TRBV18
length: 11
CDR3: ASSPVGGPEAF

D: .
V: TRBV21-1
length: 13
CDR3: ASTQGLRNTGELF

D: .
V: TRBV5-4
length: 11
CDR3: ASSDLSYNEQF

D: .
V: TRBV14
length: 13
CDR3: ASSLTRQLNTEAF

D: .
V: TRBV9
length: 13
CDR3: ASSVGSGSTYEQY

D: TRBD1
V: TRBV19
length: 13
CDR3: TSSGTGDSYNEQF

D: .
V: TRBV30
length: 11
CDR3: AWSVQENTEAF

D: TRBD2
V: TRBV18
length: 16
CDR3: ASSPPGIGTSGTDTQY

D: .
V: TRBV2
length: 13
CDR3: ASSRTLEGIYGYT

D: .
V: TRBV18
length: 14
CDR3: ASSPDRTRTYNEQF

D: .
V: TRBV2
length: 13
CDR3: ASSVTPSGTDTQY

D: .
V: TRBV10-3
length: 12
CDR3: AISDDRDTDTQY

D: .
V: TRBV5-6
length: 12
CDR3: ASSQDYSDYGYT

D: TRBD1
V: TRBV6-1
length: 12
CDR3: ASSEAGGQYGYT

D: .
V: TRBV27
length: 12
CDR3: ASSVAGAGMAQY

D: TRBD1
V: TRBV6-5
length: 13
CDR3: ATSLLGTGGSEQY

D: .
V: TRBV12-3/TRBV12-4
length: 11
CDR3: ASSLREYYGYT

D: TRBD2
V: TRBV3-1/TRBV3-2
length: 17
CDR3: ASSRSGLAGVSNTGELF

D: .
V: TRBV4-3
length: 12
CDR3: ASSQERYQGWQY

D: .
V: TRBV7-3
length: 12
CDR3: ASSLDKNNYGYT

D: TRBD1
V: TRBV19
length: 14
CDR3: ASSKNYRGVNEKLF

D: .
V: TRBV2
length: 11
CDR3: AKQGSGANVLT